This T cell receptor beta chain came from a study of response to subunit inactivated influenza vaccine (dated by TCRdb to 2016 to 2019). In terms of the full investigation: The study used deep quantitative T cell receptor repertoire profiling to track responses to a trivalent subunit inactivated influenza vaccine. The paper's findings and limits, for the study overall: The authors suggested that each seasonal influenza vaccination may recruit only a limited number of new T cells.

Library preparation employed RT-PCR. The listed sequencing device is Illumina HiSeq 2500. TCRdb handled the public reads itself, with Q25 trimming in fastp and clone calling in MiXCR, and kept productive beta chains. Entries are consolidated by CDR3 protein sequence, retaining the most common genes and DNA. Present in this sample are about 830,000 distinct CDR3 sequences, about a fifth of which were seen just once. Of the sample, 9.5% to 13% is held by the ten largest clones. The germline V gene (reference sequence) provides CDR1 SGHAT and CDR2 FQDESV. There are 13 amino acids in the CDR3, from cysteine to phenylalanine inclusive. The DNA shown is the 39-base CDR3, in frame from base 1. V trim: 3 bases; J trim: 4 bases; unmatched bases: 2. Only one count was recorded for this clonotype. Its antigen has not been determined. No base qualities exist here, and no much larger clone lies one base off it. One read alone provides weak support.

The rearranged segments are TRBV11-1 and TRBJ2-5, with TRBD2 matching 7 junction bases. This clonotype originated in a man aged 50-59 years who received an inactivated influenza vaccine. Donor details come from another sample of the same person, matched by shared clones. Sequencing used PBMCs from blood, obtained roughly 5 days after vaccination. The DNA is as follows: TGTGCCAGCAGCTTCGGGGGGTCAGAGACCCAGTACTTC. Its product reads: CASSFGGSETQYF.